Below, one T cell receptor (beta chain) is given with its context. Study processing details: From reference gene primer amplification, estimates of nucleated cell counts were derived. The protocol was immunoSEQ multiplex PCR, while the TCRdb copy is restricted to in-frame clones and leaves out a portion. V and J calls plus clone size are reproduced from that table; the DNA served to infer D and trimming. This repertoire shows 200,000 to 250,000 clones, 70% to 90% found once; its top ten account for approximately 8%. Germline V lookup: CDR1 SGHKS, CDR2 YYEKEE (reference sequence). V shed 1 base and J shed 4 bases, with 11 bases lying between them. The CDR3 runs 15 residues. This specimen belongs to a study of blood T cell repertoires in COVID-19. In the study overall: Sites in the United States, Italy and Spain provided acute and convalescent COVID-19 samples. T cells, B-cell-depleted T cells, or PBMCs provided the cDNA or gDNA that served as material.

The rearrangement joins TRBV5-5 to TRBJ1-4; D gene ambiguous. The sample was peripheral blood. This clonotype was obtained from a woman aged 50 to 65 with active or convalescent COVID-19. The DNA for the CDR3 is TGTGCCAGCAGCTTGAGCGTGAGTGTTAATGAAAAACTGTTTTTT. Translation: CASSLSVSVNEKLFF.